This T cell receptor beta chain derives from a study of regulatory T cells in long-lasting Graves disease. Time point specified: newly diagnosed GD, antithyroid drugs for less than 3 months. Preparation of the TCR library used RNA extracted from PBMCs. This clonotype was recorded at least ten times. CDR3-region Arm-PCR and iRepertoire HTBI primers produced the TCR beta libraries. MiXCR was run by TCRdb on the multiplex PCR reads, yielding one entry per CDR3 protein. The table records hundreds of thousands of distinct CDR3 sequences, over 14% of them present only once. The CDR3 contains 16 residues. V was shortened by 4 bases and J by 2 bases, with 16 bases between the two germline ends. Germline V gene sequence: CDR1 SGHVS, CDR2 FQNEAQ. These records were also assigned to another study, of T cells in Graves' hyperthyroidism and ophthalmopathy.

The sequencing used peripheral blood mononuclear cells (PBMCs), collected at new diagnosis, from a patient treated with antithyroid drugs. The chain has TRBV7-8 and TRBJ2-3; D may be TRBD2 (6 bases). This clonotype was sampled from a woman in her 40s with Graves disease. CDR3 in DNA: TGTGCCAGCAGCTCGGGGGTAGGGACCCACACAGATACGCAGTATTTT. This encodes CASSSGVGTHTDTQYF.